The sequence of this TCR beta chain was determined in a study of T cell responses to AZD1222 COVID-19 vaccine. Findings of the study overall: Of spike-specific TCRs, nearly half reportedly target regions left unmutated in variants. Recipients of AZD1222 seropositive at baseline numbered only five or six. It should be noted that donors were predominantly white British and more often female, and clonal diversity was possibly underestimated. Sampled repertoires all dated from after the peak T cell response.

Generated by immunoSEQ multiplex PCR, the TCRdb table keeps only in-frame clones and is missing some. The profile shows about 86,000 clones, around nine tenths of them singletons. V dropped 5 bases and J dropped 10; count of bases not matched to a gene: 6. The CDR3 runs 13 residues. CDR1 and CDR2 (germline): SGHRS, YFSETQ. As concerns this clone: As yet, its antigen is unknown.

The gene calls are TRBV5-1 and TRBJ1-6; 7 bases fit TRBD1. This sample comprised peripheral blood, obtained on day 0 of AZD1222 vaccination. This receptor was obtained from an adult in good health. For the CDR3, the DNA is TGCGCCAGCAGACCAGACAGGGAATCACCCCTCCACTTT. Its translation: CASRPDRESPLHF.